Included here is one TCR beta chain sequence, with context. What it recognizes is unknown. A deep-level run was used for the assay. Data came from immunoSEQ multiplex PCR; TCRdb stores just in-frame clones and leaves some out. The repertoire includes 2 million to 2.5 million clones, around 95% of them detected once, and 0.1% to 0.15% sits in the top ten. These data originate in a study of shared clonotypes between healthy human individuals. Study summary: Used for every donor were three CD4 naive, three CD4 memory, two CD8 naive and one CD8 memory plate. Notes on the study in general: In general, naive subsets displayed greater estimated richness than memory subsets did.

Each of the donors was a healthy adult who was HIV-negative and had not had a recent acute infection or vaccination. The specimen sequenced was naive CD4+ T cells sorted from blood. Specified subset: CD45RA+ positively selected. The source of this sequence is a man younger than 35 in good health.

The chain's CDR3 is CASSTSSRGLTGTEAFF. In DNA, the CDR3 is TGTGCCAGCAGCACCTCTTCCAGGGGCCTTACAGGGACTGAAGCTTTCTTT. This chain uses TRBV7-9 with TRBJ1-1; a possible D gene is TRBD1 (6 bases). V was clipped by 5 bases and J by 5 bases, with 24 bases between them. The CDR3 length is 17 residues. Germline CDR1 SEHNR, CDR2 FQNEAQ (reference sequence).